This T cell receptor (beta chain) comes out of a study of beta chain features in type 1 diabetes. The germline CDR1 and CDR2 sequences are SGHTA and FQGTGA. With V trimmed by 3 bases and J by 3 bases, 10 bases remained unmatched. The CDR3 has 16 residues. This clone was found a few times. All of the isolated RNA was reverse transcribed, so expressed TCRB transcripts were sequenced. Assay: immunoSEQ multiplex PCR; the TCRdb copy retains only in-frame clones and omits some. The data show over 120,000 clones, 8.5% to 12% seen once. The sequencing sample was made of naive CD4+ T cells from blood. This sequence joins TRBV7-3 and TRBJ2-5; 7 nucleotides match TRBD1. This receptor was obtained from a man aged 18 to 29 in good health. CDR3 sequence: CASSLRRGGEEETQYF. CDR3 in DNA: TGTGCCAGCAGCTTGCGTAGAGGGGGCGAGGAAGAGACCCAGTACTTC.